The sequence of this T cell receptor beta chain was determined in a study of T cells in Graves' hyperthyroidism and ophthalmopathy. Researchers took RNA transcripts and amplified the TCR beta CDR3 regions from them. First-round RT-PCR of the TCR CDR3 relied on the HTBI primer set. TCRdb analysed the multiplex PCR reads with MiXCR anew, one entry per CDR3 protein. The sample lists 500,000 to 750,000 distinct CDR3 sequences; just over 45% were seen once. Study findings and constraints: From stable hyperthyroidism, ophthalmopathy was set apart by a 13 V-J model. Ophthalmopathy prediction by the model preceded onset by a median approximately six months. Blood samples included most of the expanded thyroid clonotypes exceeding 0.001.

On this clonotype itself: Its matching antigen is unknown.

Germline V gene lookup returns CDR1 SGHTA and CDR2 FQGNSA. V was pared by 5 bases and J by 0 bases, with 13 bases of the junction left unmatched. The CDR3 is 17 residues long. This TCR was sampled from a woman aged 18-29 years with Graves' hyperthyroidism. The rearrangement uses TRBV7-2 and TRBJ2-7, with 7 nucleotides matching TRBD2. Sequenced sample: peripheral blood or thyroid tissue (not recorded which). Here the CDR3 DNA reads TGTGCCAGCAGCCCTATAGGGAAGGGCGGGAGCTCCTACGAGCAGTACTTC. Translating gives CASSPIGKGGSSYEQYF.